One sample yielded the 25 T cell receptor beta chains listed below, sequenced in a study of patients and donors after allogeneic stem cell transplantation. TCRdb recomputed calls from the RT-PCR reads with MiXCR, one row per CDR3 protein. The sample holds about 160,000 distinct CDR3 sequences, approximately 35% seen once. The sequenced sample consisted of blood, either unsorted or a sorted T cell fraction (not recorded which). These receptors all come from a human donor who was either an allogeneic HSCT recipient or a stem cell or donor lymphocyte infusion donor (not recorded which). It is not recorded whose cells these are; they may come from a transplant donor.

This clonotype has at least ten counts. Here the CDR3 reads CASSLGTGSSPLHF. The CDR3 DNA is TGTGCCAGCAGTTTAGGGACAGGGTCATCACCCCTCCACTTT. The V gene is TRBV12-3 or TRBV12-4, the J gene TRBJ1-6; 8 bases are a match to TRBD1. Trimming at V came to 1 base and at J to 10 bases, leaving 3 bases not matched to a gene. The CDR3 spans 14 residues.

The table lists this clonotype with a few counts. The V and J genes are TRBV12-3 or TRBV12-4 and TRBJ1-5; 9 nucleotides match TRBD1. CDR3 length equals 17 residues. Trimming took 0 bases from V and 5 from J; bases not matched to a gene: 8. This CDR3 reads CASSLAGTGKGDQPQHF. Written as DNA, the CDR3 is TGTGCCAGCAGTTTAGCCGGGACAGGGAAAGGTGATCAGCCCCAGCATTTT.

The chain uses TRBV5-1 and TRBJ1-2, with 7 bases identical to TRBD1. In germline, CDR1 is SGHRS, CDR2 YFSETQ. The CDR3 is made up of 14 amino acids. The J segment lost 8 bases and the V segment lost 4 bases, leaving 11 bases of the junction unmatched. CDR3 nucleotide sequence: TGCGCCAGCAGCATACCGAGGGGGCGAAGCGGCTACACCTTC. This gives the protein CASSIPRGRSGYTF.

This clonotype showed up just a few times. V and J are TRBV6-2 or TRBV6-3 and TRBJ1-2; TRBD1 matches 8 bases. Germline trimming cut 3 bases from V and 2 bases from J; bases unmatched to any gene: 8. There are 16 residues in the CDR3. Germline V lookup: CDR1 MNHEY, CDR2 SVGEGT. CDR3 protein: CASSYLRDRLNYGYTF. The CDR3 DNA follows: TGTGCCAGCAGTTATCTCCGGGACAGGCTCAACTATGGCTACACCTTC.

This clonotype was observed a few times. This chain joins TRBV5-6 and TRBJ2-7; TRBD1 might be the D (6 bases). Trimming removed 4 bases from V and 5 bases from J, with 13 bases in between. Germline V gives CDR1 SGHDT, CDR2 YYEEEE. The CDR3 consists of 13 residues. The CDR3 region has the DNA TGTGCCAGCAGCCATACAGGGATGCACGAGCAGTACGTC. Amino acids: CASSHTGMHEQYV.

CDR3 bases: TGTGCCAGCGCACCGGGACAGCTCTACGAGCAGTACGTC. Protein sequence: CASAPGQLYEQYV. The rearrangement joins TRBV27 to TRBJ2-7; 7 bases map to TRBD1. CDR3 length: 13 residues. From germline, CDR1 is MNHEY and CDR2 SMNVEV (reference sequence). Germline trimming cut 8 bases from V and 3 bases from J; bases unmatched to any gene: 7.

CDR3 DNA sequence: TGTGCCAGCAGTTTTAAAGGGGTTGAGGGCCAGCCCCAGCATTTT. Residues: CASSFKGVEGQPQHF. The V gene is TRBV27, the J gene TRBJ1-5; TRBD1 might be the D (5 bases). Deletions cut 3 bases from V and 7 bases from J, with 16 bases between. This CDR3 has 15 residues. Per germline, CDR1 MNHEY and CDR2 SMNVEV (reference sequence).

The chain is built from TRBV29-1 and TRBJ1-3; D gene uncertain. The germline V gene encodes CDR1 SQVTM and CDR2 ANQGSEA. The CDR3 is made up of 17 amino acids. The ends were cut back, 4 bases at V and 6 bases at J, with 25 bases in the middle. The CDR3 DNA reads TGCAGCGTTGGGTTGTCCGCAGCCGAAGCGCAGAAAAACACCATATATTTT. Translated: CSVGLSAAEAQKNTIYF.

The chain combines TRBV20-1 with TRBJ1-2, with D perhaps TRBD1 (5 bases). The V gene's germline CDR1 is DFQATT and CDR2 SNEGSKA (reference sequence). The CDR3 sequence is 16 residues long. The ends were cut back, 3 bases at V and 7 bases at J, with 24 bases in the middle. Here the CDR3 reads CSAREGRLNSLSGYTF. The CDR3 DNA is TGCAGTGCTAGGGAGGGACGGTTGAATTCTCTATCTGGCTACACCTTC.

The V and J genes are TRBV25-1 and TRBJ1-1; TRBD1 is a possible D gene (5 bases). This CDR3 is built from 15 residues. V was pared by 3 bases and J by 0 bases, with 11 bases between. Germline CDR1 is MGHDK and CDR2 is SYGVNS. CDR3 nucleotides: TGTGCCAGCAGTGACGCGGGGCCCATGAACACTGAAGCTTTCTTT. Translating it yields CASSDAGPMNTEAFF.

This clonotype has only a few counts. The CDR3 loop is CASSQGPFGLMNTEAFF. In DNA form, the CDR3 reads TGTGCCAGCAGCCAAGGTCCCTTTGGGCTCATGAACACTGAAGCTTTCTTT. This chain uses TRBV3-1 with TRBJ1-1; D gene unclear. The CDR3 has 17 amino acids. Trimming pared 1 base from V and 0 bases from J, leaving 15 bases between. Germline V lookup: CDR1 LGHDT, CDR2 YNNKEL (reference sequence).

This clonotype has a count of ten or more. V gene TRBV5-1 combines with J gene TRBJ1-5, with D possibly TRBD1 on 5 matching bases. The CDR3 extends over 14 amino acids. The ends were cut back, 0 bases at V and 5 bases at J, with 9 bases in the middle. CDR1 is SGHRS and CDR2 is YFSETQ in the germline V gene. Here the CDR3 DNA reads TGCGCCAGCAGCTTGGGCCAGGGAGATCAGCCCCAGCATTTT. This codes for CASSLGQGDQPQHF.

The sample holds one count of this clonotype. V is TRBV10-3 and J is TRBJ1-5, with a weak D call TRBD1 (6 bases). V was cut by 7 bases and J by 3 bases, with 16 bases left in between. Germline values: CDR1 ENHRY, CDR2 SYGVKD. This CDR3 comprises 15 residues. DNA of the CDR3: TGTGCCATCATTTTCGGGGGGCGAGTCAATCAGCCCCAGCATTTT. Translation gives CAIIFGGRVNQPQHF.

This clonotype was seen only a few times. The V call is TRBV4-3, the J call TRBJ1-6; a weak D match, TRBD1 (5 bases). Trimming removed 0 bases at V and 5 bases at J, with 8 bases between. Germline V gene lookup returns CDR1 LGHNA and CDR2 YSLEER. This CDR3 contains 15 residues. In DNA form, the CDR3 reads TGCGCCAGCAGCCAAGATCAAGGGGATAATTCACCCCTCCACTTT. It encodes CASSQDQGDNSPLHF.

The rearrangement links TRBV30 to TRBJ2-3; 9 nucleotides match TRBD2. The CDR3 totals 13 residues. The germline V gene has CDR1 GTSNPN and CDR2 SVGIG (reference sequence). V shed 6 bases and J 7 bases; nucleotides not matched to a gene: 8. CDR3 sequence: CACSGLAQNTQYF. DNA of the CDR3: TGTGCCTGCTCGGGACTAGCCCAGAATACGCAGTATTTT.

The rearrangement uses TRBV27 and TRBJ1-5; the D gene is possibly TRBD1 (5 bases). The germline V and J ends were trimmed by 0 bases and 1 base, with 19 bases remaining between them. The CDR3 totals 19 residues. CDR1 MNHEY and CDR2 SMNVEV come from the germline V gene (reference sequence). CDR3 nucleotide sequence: TGTGCCAGCAGTTTATCCGGGGGGAGCGGTGGGTTAAGCAATCAGCCCCAGCATTTT. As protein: CASSLSGGSGGLSNQPQHF.

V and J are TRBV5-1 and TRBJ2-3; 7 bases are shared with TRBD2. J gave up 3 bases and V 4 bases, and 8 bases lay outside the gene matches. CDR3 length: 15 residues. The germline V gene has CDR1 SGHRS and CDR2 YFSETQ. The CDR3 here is CASSTRGVATDTQYF. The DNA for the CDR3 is TGCGCCAGCAGCACACGGGGGGTCGCTACAGATACGCAGTATTTT.

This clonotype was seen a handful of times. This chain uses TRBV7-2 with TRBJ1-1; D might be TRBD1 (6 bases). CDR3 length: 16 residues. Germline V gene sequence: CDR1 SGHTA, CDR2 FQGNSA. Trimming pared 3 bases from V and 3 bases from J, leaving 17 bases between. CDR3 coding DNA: TGTGCCAGCAGCTTTCGTTTTCAGAAGGGGGACACTGAAGCTTTCTTT. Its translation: CASSFRFQKGDTEAFF.

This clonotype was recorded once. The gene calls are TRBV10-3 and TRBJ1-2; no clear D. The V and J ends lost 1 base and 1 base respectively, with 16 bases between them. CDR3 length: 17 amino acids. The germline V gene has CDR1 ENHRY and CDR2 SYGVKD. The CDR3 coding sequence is TGTGCCATCAGTGAGTTAGGACTCACCAGAAATAACTATGGCTACACCTTC. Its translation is CAISELGLTRNNYGYTF.

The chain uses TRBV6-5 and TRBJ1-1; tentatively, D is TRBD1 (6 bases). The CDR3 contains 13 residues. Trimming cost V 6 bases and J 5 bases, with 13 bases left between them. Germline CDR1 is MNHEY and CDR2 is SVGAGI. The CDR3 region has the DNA TGTGCCAGCAGACCACAGGGTTGGACTGAAGCTTTCTTT. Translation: CASRPQGWTEAFF.

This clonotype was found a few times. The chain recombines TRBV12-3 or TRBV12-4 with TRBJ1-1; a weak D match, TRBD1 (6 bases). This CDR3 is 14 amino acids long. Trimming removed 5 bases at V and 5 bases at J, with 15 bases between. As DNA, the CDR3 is TGTGCCAGCAGTCCAGGGGTTTCGGGAACTGAAGCTTTCTTT. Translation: CASSPGVSGTEAFF.

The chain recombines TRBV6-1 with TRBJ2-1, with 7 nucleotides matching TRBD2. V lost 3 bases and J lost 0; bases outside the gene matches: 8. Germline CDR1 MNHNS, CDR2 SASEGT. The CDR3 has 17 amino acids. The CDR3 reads CASSDRGEWSSYNEQFF. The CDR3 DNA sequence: TGTGCCAGCAGTGATCGGGGGGAATGGAGCTCCTACAATGAGCAGTTCTTC.

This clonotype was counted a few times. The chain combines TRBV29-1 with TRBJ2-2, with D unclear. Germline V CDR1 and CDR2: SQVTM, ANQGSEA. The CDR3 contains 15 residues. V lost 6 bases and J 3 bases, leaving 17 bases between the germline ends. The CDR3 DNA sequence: TGCAGCGTCGCGTGGACGGTGGCGGACACCGGGGAGCTGTTTTTT. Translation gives CSVAWTVADTGELFF.

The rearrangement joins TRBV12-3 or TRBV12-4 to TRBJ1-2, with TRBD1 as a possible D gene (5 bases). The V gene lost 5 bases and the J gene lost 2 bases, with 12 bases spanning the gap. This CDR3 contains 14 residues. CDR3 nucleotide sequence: TGTGCCAGCAGTCGGGGCCGGCTCAACTATGGCTACACCTTC. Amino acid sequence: CASSRGRLNYGYTF.

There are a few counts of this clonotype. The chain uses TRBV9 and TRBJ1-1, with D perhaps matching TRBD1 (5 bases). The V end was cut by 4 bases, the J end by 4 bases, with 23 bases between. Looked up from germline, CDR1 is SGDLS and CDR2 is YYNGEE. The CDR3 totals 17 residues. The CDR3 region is CASSPHAVGGGGTEAFF. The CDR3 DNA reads TGTGCCAGCAGCCCCCATGCGGTGGGGGGAGGCGGCACTGAAGCTTTCTTT.